Listed here are 23 T cell receptor beta chains from one sample, sequenced in a study of blood T cells in healthy people across ages. A sample-barcoded 5' primer and a J-beta primer mix were used in a second PCR of roughly 7 to 11 cycles. TCRdb itself ran the 5' RACE reads through MiXCR, one entry per CDR3 protein. The profile shows roughly 1,000,000 distinct CDR3 sequences, approximately 25% of them singletons. These sequences were also reported in another study, on T cells of mothers and their children.

Material: blood. These receptors came from a girl between 2 and 10 years old in good health.

A note on this clonotype: An end of the junction differs from the germline gene, which may be a read error. The CDR3 coding sequence is TGTGCTAGCAGCTCGGACATCAACACCGGGGAGCTGTTTTTT. This gives the protein CASSSDINTGELFF. The genes are TRBV7-7 and TRBJ2-2, with D perhaps matching TRBD1 (5 bases). CDR3 length equals 14 residues. Looked up from germline, CDR1 is SSHAT and CDR2 is FNYEAQ (reference sequence).

This sequence joins TRBV20-1 and TRBJ1-1; D possibly corresponds to TRBD1 (6 bases). Between the trimmed V and J ends, which lost 5 bases and 4 bases, there was a span of 14 bases. The germline V gene has CDR1 DFQATT and CDR2 SNEGSKA (reference sequence). CDR3 length: 13 amino acids. This CDR3 is CSASRGKRTEAFF. Here the CDR3 DNA reads TGCAGTGCTTCCAGGGGTAAACGCACTGAAGCTTTCTTT.

The chain carries TRBV28 and TRBJ1-5; 8 bases align to TRBD1. V was clipped by 2 bases and J by 2 bases; unmatched bases: 2. Germline lookup yields CDR1 MDHEN and CDR2 SYDVKM. The CDR3 consists of 15 residues. The CDR3 coding sequence is TGTGCCAGCAGTTTACAGGGGGCGCGCAATCAGCCCCAGCATTTT. It codes for CASSLQGARNQPQHF. The variable domain in full, completed from reference TRBV28 and TRBJ1-5, reads DVKVTQSSRYLVKRTGEKVFLECVQDMDHENMFWYRQDPGLGLRLIYFSYDVKMKEKGDIPEGYSVSREKKERFSLILESASTNQTSMYLCASSLQGARNQPQHFGDGTRLSIL.

This clonotype showed up just a few times. The chain couples TRBV10-3 to TRBJ2-1, with TRBD1 as a possible D gene (6 bases). This CDR3 is built from 16 residues. Germline assignment: CDR1 ENHRY and CDR2 SYGVKD. V was trimmed by 3 bases and J by 3 bases, leaving 15 bases between them. The CDR3 DNA reads as TGTGCCATCAGTGACCCAACAGGGATCCTCTACAATGAGCAGTTCTTC. Translated, it gives CAISDPTGILYNEQFF.

The J gene is TRBJ2-3, the V gene TRBV27, with 11 bases matching TRBD2. This CDR3 has 14 amino acids. V lost 10 bases to trimming and J lost 6 bases; unmatched junction nucleotides: 9. The germline gives CDR1 MNHEY, CDR2 SMNVEV (reference sequence). The CDR3 sequence is CATSLAGDADTQYF. CDR3 DNA: TGTGCCACCTCACTAGCGGGAGATGCGGATACGCAGTATTTT.

The rearrangement joins TRBV5-1 to TRBJ1-3; 7 bases are shared with TRBD1. The junction had 12 bases not matched to a gene; V was cut back by 4 bases and J by 2 bases. The germline gives CDR1 SGHRS, CDR2 YFSETQ. There are 17 residues in the CDR3. The CDR3 coding sequence is TGCGCCAGCAGCCTCACGATCACCGGGACAGCTGGAAACACCATATATTTT. This encodes CASSLTITGTAGNTIYF.

There are a few counts of this clonotype. The chain employs TRBV5-5 and TRBJ2-2; unclear D gene. The germline V and J ends were trimmed by 1 base and 3 bases, with 7 bases remaining between them. The CDR3 loop spans 14 amino acids. Germline CDR1 and CDR2: SGHKS and YYEKEE (reference sequence). DNA for the CDR3: TGTGCCAGCAGCTTGACAGCCTACACCGGGGAGCTGTTTTTT. Translating gives CASSLTAYTGELFF.

The chain joins TRBV15 to TRBJ2-5; TRBD1 matches at 10 bases. This CDR3 is built from 16 residues. Germline CDR1 LNHNV, CDR2 YYDKDF (reference sequence). V shed 8 bases, J shed 5 bases, and the junction held 14 bases outside the gene matches. CDR3 sequence reads: CATQTETGGRKETQYF. The DNA of the CDR3 is TGTGCCACCCAAACCGAGACAGGGGGCAGAAAGGAGACCCAGTACTTC.

V and J are TRBV4-3 and TRBJ1-2; 7 nucleotides align to TRBD1. CDR1 is LGHNA and CDR2 is YSLEER in the germline V gene. The CDR3 has 17 residues. Trimming took 0 bases from V and 4 from J; bases not matched to a gene: 11. CDR3 DNA: TGCGCCAGCAGCCAAGATGTCGGGCGACAGGGAGCCTATGGCTACACCTTC. Translated: CASSQDVGRQGAYGYTF.

This clonotype showed up just a few times. The rearrangement joins TRBV6-5 to TRBJ1-2, with D perhaps matching TRBD1 (5 bases). Trimming removed 2 bases from V and 3 bases from J, with 19 bases in between. The CDR3 spans 17 residues. Germline assignment: CDR1 MNHEY and CDR2 SVGAGI. CDR3 in amino acids: CASSYGSKRGGDYGYTF. The CDR3 bases are TGTGCCAGCAGTTACGGGTCGAAACGCGGGGGAGACTATGGCTACACCTTC.

This clonotype has only a few counts. This sequence joins TRBV12-3 or TRBV12-4 and TRBJ1-1; 9 nucleotides match TRBD1. The CDR3 is 14 amino acids. The ends lost 6 bases at V and 1 base at J; junction bases unmatched: 3. CDR3 in amino acids: CASSRDRANTEAFF. CDR3 bases: TGTGCCAGCAGCCGGGACAGGGCGAACACTGAAGCTTTCTTT.

This clonotype turned up a few times. This chain connects TRBV2 to TRBJ1-2; D is possibly TRBD1 (5 bases). The CDR3 sequence is 13 residues long. Germline lookup yields CDR1 SNHLY and CDR2 FYNNEI. Trimming shortened V by 7 bases and J by 2 bases, and 11 bases separated the two germline ends. DNA of the CDR3: TGTGCCAGCAAGTTTGACAGAAACTATGGCTACACCTTC. It codes for CASKFDRNYGYTF.

This clonotype was seen a handful of times. The chain carries TRBV6-5 and TRBJ1-4, with TRBD1 matching over 8 bases. After removal of 4 bases from V and 5 bases from J, the junction contained 6 bases not matched to a gene. The CDR3 contains 15 residues. In germline, CDR1 is MNHEY, CDR2 SVGAGI. The CDR3 protein is CASSSPGQDNEKLFF. The CDR3 nucleotides read TGTGCCAGCAGTTCCCCGGGACAGGACAATGAAAAACTGTTTTTT.

The genes are TRBV7-2 and TRBJ1-6; no definite D call. The ends were cut back, 3 bases at V and 12 bases at J, with 9 bases in the middle. Per germline, CDR1 SGHTA and CDR2 FQGNSA. CDR3 length equals 12 residues. The DNA for the CDR3 is TGTGCCAGCAGCTTGCGCGGGGAACCCCTCCACTTT. This sequence encodes CASSLRGEPLHF.

This clonotype was seen only a few times. The CDR3 protein is CASSTGQTSQETQYF. Written as DNA, the CDR3 is TGTGCCAGCAGTACGGGACAGACTTCCCAAGAGACCCAGTACTTC. The rearrangement joins TRBV12-3 or TRBV12-4 to TRBJ2-5, with 7 bases identical to TRBD1. The CDR3 has 15 residues. V lost 5 bases and J lost 1; bases outside the gene matches: 7.

Concerning this clonotype itself: Given the absence of the conserved phenylalanine or tryptophan at the CDR3 end, a read error is likely. The chain couples TRBV9 to TRBJ2-3; 8 bases map to TRBD1. Trimming at V came to 7 bases and at J to 2 bases, leaving 3 bases not matched to a gene. The CDR3 spans 13 residues. Per the germline V gene, CDR1 is SGDLS and CDR2 is YYNGEE. CDR3 in amino acids: CASGTGSTDTQYL. DNA of the CDR3: TGTGCCAGCGGGACAGGATCCACAGATACGCAGTATCTT.

This clonotype was seen repeatedly, ten times or more. The rearrangement joins TRBV5-1 to TRBJ1-4; tentative D call: TRBD1 (5 bases). The CDR3 totals 11 residues. Between the trimmed V and J ends, which lost 7 bases and 8 bases, there was a span of 9 bases. Germline V gene data show CDR1 as SGHRS and CDR2 as YFSETQ. As DNA, the CDR3 is TGCGCCAGCTCGCGGGGGGAAAAACTGTTTTTT. Amino acid sequence: CASSRGEKLFF.

To note about this clonotype: The germline gene is not matched at one end of the junction; a read error may be the cause. The V and J genes are TRBV27 and TRBJ2-7; D perhaps matches TRBD2 (6 bases). The CDR3 is 12 amino acids. The germline V gene has CDR1 MNHEY and CDR2 SMNVEV (reference sequence). The CDR3 nucleotides are TGTGCCAGCCTGGGACTCGACTACGAGCAGTGCTTC. It is translated as CASLGLDYEQCF.

This chain links TRBV12-3 or TRBV12-4 with TRBJ1-5, with 7 bases fitting TRBD1. The V segment lost 6 bases and the J segment 3 bases; nucleotides outside the gene matches: 8. The CDR3 loop spans 15 amino acids. The CDR3: CASSSTGTPNQPQHF. As DNA, the CDR3 is TGTGCCAGCAGCTCGACAGGGACCCCCAATCAGCCCCAGCATTTT.

V is TRBV29-1 and J is TRBJ1-2; tentatively, D is TRBD1 (6 bases). CDR1 is SQVTM and CDR2 is ANQGSEA in the germline V gene. V lost 0 bases and J lost 3, with 14 bases in between. The CDR3 is 15 amino acids. CDR3 in amino acids: CSVEDYQGKDYGYTF. CDR3 sequence (DNA): TGCAGCGTTGAAGATTACCAGGGGAAGGACTATGGCTACACCTTC.

The chain recombines TRBV5-1 with TRBJ2-1, with unresolved D. The DNA end lines up better with TRBJ2-5; the J call may be wrong. Germline V gene data show CDR1 as SGHRS and CDR2 as YFSETQ. The CDR3 is 14 residues long. CDR3 coding DNA: TGCGCCAGCAGCTTGGCCATAGGCCCAGAGACCCAGTACTTC. Translating gives CASSLAIGPETQYF.

This clonotype was seen only a few times. The chain carries TRBV15 and TRBJ1-2, with D possibly matching TRBD1 (5 bases). The CDR3 sequence is 14 residues long. V lost 2 bases and J 5 bases, leaving 12 bases between the germline ends. The germline V gene encodes CDR1 LNHNV and CDR2 YYDKDF (reference sequence). CDR3 amino acids: CATSRKDISYGYTF. For the CDR3, the DNA is TGTGCCACCAGCAGAAAGGACATCAGTTATGGCTACACCTTC.

This chain connects TRBV19 to TRBJ2-1; D could derive from TRBD1 or TRBD2 (5 bases each). The CDR3 is made up of 16 amino acids. Per the germline V gene, CDR1 is LNHDA and CDR2 is SQIVND (reference sequence). The V and J ends lost 4 bases and 12 bases respectively, with 25 bases between them. CDR3 residues: CASSNGRGEWQSGQFF. As DNA, the CDR3 is TGTGCCAGTAGTAACGGCAGAGGGGAGTGGCAATCGGGGCAGTTCTTC.